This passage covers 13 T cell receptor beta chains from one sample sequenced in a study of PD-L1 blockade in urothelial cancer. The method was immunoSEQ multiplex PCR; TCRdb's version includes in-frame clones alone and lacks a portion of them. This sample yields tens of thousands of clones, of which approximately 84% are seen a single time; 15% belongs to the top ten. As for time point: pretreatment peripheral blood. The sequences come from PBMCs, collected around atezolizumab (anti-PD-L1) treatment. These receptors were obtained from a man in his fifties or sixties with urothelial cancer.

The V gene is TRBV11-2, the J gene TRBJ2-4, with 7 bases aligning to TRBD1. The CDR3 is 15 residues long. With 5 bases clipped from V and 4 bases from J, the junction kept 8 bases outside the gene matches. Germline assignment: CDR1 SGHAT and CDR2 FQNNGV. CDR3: CASSVTGAGKNIQYF. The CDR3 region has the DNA TGTGCCAGCAGCGTAACAGGGGCCGGGAAAAACATTCAGTACTTC.

The CDR3 sequence is CASGLGTEETQYF. The CDR3 DNA reads TGTGCTAGTGGTTTGGGGACAGAAGAGACCCAGTACTTC. The chain carries TRBV12-5 and TRBJ2-5, with TRBD1 as a possible D gene (6 bases). V dropped 1 base and J dropped 3 bases, with 6 bases sitting between them. The CDR3 length is 13 residues. The germline gives CDR1 LGHNT, CDR2 FRNRAP.

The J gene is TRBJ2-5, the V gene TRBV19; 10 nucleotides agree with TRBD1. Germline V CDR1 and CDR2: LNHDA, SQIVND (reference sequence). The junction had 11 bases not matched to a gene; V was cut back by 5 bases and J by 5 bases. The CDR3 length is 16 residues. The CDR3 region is CASSGTGEIVGETQYF. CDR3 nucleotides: TGTGCCAGTAGTGGGACAGGGGAGATTGTTGGGGAGACCCAGTACTTC.

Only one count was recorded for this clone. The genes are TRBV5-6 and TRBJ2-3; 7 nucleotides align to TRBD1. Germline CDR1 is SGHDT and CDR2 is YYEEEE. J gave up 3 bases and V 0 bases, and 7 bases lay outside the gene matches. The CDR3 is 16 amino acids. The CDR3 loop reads CASSLGTGGWTDTQYF. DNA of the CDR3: TGTGCCAGCAGCTTGGGGACAGGCGGCTGGACAGATACGCAGTATTTT. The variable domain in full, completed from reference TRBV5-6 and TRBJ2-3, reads DAGVTQSPTHLIKTRGQQVTLRCSPKSGHDTVSWYQQALGQGPQFIFQYYEEEERQRGNFPDRFSGHQFPNYSSELNVNALLLGDSALYLCASSLGTGGWTDTQYFGPGTRLTVL.

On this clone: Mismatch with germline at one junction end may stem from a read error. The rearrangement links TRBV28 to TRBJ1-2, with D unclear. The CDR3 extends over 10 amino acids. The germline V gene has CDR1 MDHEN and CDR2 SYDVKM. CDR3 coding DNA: TGTGCCAGCAGGAGCTATCGCTACACCTTC. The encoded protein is CASRSYRYTF.

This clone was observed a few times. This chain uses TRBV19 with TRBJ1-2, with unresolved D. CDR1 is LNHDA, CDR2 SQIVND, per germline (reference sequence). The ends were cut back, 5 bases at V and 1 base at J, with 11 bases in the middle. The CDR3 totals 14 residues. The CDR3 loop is CASSGPEGNYGYTF. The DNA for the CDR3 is TGTGCCAGTAGTGGGCCGGAGGGTAACTATGGCTACACCTTC.

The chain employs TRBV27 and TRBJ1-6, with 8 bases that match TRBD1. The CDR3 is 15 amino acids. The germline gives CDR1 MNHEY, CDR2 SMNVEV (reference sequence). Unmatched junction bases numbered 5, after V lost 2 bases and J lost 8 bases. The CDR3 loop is CASSLRTGNYSPLHF. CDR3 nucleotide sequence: TGTGCCAGCAGTTTAAGGACAGGGAATTATTCACCCCTCCACTTT.

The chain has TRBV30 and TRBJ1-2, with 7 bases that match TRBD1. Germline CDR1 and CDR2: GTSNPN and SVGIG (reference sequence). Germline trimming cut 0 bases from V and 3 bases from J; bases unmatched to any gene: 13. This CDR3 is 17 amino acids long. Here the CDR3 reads CAWSVLRSGGVDYGYTF. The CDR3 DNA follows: TGTGCCTGGAGTGTACTAAGGTCAGGGGGAGTAGACTATGGCTACACCTTC.

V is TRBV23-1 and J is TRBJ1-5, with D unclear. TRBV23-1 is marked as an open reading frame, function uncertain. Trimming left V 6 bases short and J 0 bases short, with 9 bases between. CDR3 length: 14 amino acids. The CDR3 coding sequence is TGCGCCAGCAGGCGACACGTTAGCAATCAGCCCCAGCATTTT. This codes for CASRRHVSNQPQHF.

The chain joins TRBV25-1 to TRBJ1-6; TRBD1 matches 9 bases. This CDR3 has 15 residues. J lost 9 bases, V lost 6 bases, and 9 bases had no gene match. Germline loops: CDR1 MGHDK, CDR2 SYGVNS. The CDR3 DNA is TGTGCCAGCAGGGAACGGGACAGGGCTGGTTCACCCCTCCACTTT. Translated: CASRERDRAGSPLHF.

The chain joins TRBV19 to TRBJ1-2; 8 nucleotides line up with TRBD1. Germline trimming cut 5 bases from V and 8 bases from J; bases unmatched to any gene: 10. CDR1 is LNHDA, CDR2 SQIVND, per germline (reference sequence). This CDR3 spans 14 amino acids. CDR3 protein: CASSSGQGSLGYTF. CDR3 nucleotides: TGTGCCAGTAGTTCTGGACAGGGCTCTTTGGGCTACACCTTC.

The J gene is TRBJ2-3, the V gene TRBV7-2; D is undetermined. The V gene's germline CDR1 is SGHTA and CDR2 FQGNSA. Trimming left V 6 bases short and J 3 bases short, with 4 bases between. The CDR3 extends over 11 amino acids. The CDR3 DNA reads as TGTGCCAGCAGTTCTACAGATACGCAGTATTTT. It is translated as CASSSTDTQYF. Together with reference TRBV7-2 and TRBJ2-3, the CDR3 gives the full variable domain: GAGVSQSPSNKVTEKGKDVELRCDPISGHTALYWYRQSLGQGLEFLIYFQGNSAPDKSGLPSDRFSAERTGGSVSTLTIQRTQQEDSAVYLCASSSTDTQYFGPGTRLTVL.

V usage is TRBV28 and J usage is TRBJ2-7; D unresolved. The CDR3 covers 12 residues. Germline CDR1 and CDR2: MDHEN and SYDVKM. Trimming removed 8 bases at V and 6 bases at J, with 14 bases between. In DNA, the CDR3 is TGTGCCAGCTCCCCCCGGTCTCGCGAGCAGTACTTC. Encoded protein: CASSPRSREQYF.